This T cell receptor (beta chain) was recorded in a study of cytomegalovirus exposure and HLA in healthy donors. Across the whole study: Among the approximately 400 genotyped donors, 81% were placed in the Caucasian-associated ancestry cluster.

Among the donors, all were healthy bone marrow donors. Vbeta (60) and Jbeta (13) primers were used in the PCR. Method: immunoSEQ multiplex PCR; TCRdb's copy keeps in-frame clones and lacks some. The sample carries over 100,000 clones, about 73% recorded once. Germline assignment: CDR1 MNHEY and CDR2 SMNVEV (reference sequence). The CDR3 is made up of 17 amino acids. V was pared by 0 bases and J by 4 bases, with 7 bases of the junction left unmatched. This clone was recorded once. The sequenced material came from PBMCs. The rearrangement links TRBV27 to TRBJ2-1; the match to TRBD2 covers 9 bases. The receptor's source is a woman aged 25 to 39 in good health and CMV-seropositive. The CDR3 DNA sequence: TGTGCCAGCAGTTTATCCACACCGCGGGGGGGATACAATGAGCAGTTCTTC. This gives the protein CASSLSTPRGGYNEQFF.